This T cell receptor beta chain stems from a study of blood T cells in healthy people across ages. Study results and caveats: Long-lived and aged donors differed, with more naive CD4+ cells and higher diversity in the long-lived. Estimated diversity, derived from one million T cells, was regarded as an underestimate.

The CDR3 is 15 amino acids. Germline CDR1 is MNHEY and CDR2 is SMNVEV (reference sequence). Deletions cut 3 bases from V and 6 bases from J, with 17 bases between. Remarks on this clonotype: What it binds is unknown.

Combining a sample-barcoded 5' primer with a J-beta primer mix, a second PCR ran for roughly 6 to 12 cycles. TCRdb used MiXCR to reprocess the 5' RACE reads, holding one entry per CDR3 protein. The profile covers about 1 million distinct CDR3 sequences, with 45% appearing a single time and approximately 17% taken by the ten largest. Researchers collected approximately 9.5 milliliters of peripheral blood from every single donor. Isolation of PBMCs gave at least 7 million cells per sample. The sequence derives from a woman aged 55 to 70 in good health. The rearrangement links TRBV27 to TRBJ1-2; D is perhaps TRBD1 (6 bases). The specimen sequenced was blood. The CDR3 region has the DNA TGTGCCAGCAGTTTCTCGGGGGGACAAAGACATGGCTACACCTTC. Translating it yields CASSFSGGQRHGYTF.